The 16 T cell receptor beta chains below were found in one sample sequenced in a study of cytomegalovirus exposure and HLA in healthy donors. The PCR contained 60 Vbeta and 13 Jbeta primers. TCRdb's copy holds only in-frame clones and misses some; the assay was immunoSEQ multiplex PCR. Among about 200,000 clones, about 80% were seen once, and the ten largest hold roughly 3%. The sample taken for sequencing was PBMCs. The source of these receptors is a woman in her thirties in good health and CMV-seronegative.

This clone was found a few times. The rearrangement joins TRBV15 to TRBJ2-2, with 9 bases aligning to TRBD1. V gave up 0 bases and J gave up 3 bases; unmatched junction bases: 5. The CDR3 runs to 17 residues. CDR1 is LNHNV, CDR2 YYDKDF, per germline (reference sequence). CDR3 in DNA: TGTGCCACCAGCAGAGATTATTGGACAGGGGACACCGGGGAGCTGTTTTTT. Protein: CATSRDYWTGDTGELFF.

V and J are TRBV15 and TRBJ1-5; D is ambiguous. The V end lost 7 bases, the J end lost 2 bases, and 18 bases lay between the germline ends. The germline V gene has CDR1 LNHNV and CDR2 YYDKDF (reference sequence). The CDR3 sequence is 16 residues long. The CDR3 DNA reads as TGTGCCACCACCGACCCCGCCCACGGAGGCAATCAGCCCCAGCATTTT. Translating it yields CATTDPAHGGNQPQHF. The variable domain in full, with the rest retrieved from reference TRBV15 and TRBJ1-5, is DAMVIQNPRYQVTQFGKPVTLSCSQTLNHNVMYWYQQKSSQAPKLLFHYYDKDFNNEADTPDNFQSRRPNTSFCFLDIRSPGLGDTAMYLCATTDPAHGGNQPQHFGDGTRLSIL.

The chain combines TRBV18 with TRBJ2-1, with 8 positions matching TRBD1. The V gene end was trimmed by 5 bases and the J gene end by 6 bases; junction bases not matched to a gene: 3. The germline V gene encodes CDR1 KGHSH and CDR2 LQKENI. The CDR3 runs to 13 residues. The CDR3 DNA follows: TGTGCCAGCTCAGCCACAGGGGGCAATGAGCAGTTCTTC. Encoded protein: CASSATGGNEQFF.

This chain uses TRBV5-1 with TRBJ2-2; a possible D gene is TRBD1 (6 bases). The CDR3 runs to 15 residues. Germline-derived CDR1 and CDR2 are SGHRS and YFSETQ. V was pared by 0 bases and J by 6 bases, with 12 bases between. Here the CDR3 DNA reads TGCGCCAGCAGCTTGGACAGGGTCGAGTCCGGGGAGCTGTTTTTT. Translated, it gives CASSLDRVESGELFF.

Concerning this clone itself: Additional DNA sequences in this sample encode the identical CDR3. The genes are TRBV9 and TRBJ2-3; TRBD2 matches 14 bases. Germline V CDR1 and CDR2: SGDLS, YYNGEE. V trimming: 2 bases; J trimming: 3 bases; junction bases outside the gene matches: 2. The CDR3 is 16 amino acids. The CDR3 is CASSVGTSGGTDTQYF. The CDR3 nucleotides are TGTGCCAGCAGCGTCGGGACTAGCGGGGGTACAGATACGCAGTATTTT. The full variable domain, with the rest looked up from reference TRBV9 and TRBJ2-3, is DSGVTQTPKHLITATGQRVTLRCSPRSGDLSVYWYQQSLDQGLQFLIQYYNGEERAKGNILERFSAQQFPDLHSELNLSSLELGDSALYFCASSVGTSGGTDTQYFGPGTRLTVL.

V gene TRBV7-3 combines with J gene TRBJ2-5, with D possibly TRBD1 on 6 matching bases. V lost 2 bases to trimming and J lost 1 base, with 11 bases between them. The germline gives CDR1 SGHTA, CDR2 FQGTGA. The CDR3 has 15 amino acids. The CDR3 sequence is CASSLYGQIQETQYF. In nucleotides, the CDR3 is TGTGCCAGCAGCTTATATGGACAGATCCAAGAGACCCAGTACTTC.

This chain connects TRBV7-6 to TRBJ1-6; 10 bases are shared with TRBD1. Trimming cost V 1 base and J 10 bases; bases outside gene matches: 4. The CDR3 loop spans 15 amino acids. Per the germline V gene, CDR1 is SGHVS and CDR2 is FNYEAQ. The CDR3 here is CASSLVGTGDSPLHF. The CDR3, as DNA: TGTGCCAGCAGCTTAGTCGGGACAGGGGACTCACCCCTCCACTTT.

The CDR3 protein is CASSQWGTGTNYGYTF. In nucleotides, the CDR3 is TGCGCCAGCAGCCAATGGGGGACAGGGACTAACTATGGCTACACCTTC. V and J are TRBV4-1 and TRBJ1-2; TRBD1 matches at 9 bases. V shed 2 bases, J shed 0 bases, and the junction held 4 bases outside the gene matches. CDR1 MGHRA and CDR2 YSYEKL come from the germline V gene. The CDR3 totals 16 residues.

This chain joins TRBV10-3 and TRBJ2-2; TRBD2 might be the D (5 bases). CDR1 and CDR2 (germline): ENHRY, SYGVKD. Trimming removed 11 bases from V and 2 bases from J, with 18 bases in between. This CDR3 spans 15 amino acids. In DNA, the CDR3 is TGTGCCTCCCGCCCCGCGGCTAGCAACACCGGGGAGCTGTTTTTT. Residues: CASRPAASNTGELFF.

The chain carries TRBV18 and TRBJ2-5, with no clear D. Per the germline V gene, CDR1 is KGHSH and CDR2 is LQKENI. The CDR3 runs to 15 residues. Deletions cut 0 bases from V and 4 bases from J, with 12 bases between. The CDR3 loop is CASSPPARVSETQYF. In nucleotides, the CDR3 is TGTGCCAGCTCACCACCGGCTCGGGTCTCAGAGACCCAGTACTTC. The variable domain in full, with the rest retrieved from reference TRBV18 and TRBJ2-5, is NAGVMQNPRHLVRRRGQEARLRCSPMKGHSHVYWYRQLPEEGLKFMVYLQKENIIDESGMPKERFSAEFPKEGPSILRIQQVVRGDSAAYFCASSPPARVSETQYFGPGTRLLVL.

This chain links TRBV27 with TRBJ2-7; D might be TRBD1 (6 bases). V dropped 3 bases and J dropped 8 bases, with 14 bases sitting between them. The CDR3 is 13 amino acids. Germline-derived CDR1 and CDR2 are MNHEY and SMNVEV (reference sequence). The CDR3 protein is CASSLTWTDKQYF. For the CDR3, the DNA is TGTGCCAGCAGTTTGACTTGGACAGACAAGCAGTACTTC.

The CDR3 loop reads CASRTGGNYENTEAFF. The CDR3 region has the DNA TGTGCCAGCAGGACAGGGGGAAACTATGAAAACACTGAAGCTTTCTTT. The chain uses TRBV27 and TRBJ1-1; 9 positions match TRBD1. This CDR3 is 16 amino acids long. Germline CDR1 MNHEY, CDR2 SMNVEV (reference sequence). Trimming took 6 bases from V and 2 from J; bases not matched to a gene: 10.

J is TRBJ1-2 and V is TRBV5-5, with no clear D. Trimming shortened V by 0 bases and J by 4 bases, and 10 bases separated the two germline ends. Germline V gene data show CDR1 as SGHKS and CDR2 as YYEKEE (reference sequence). The CDR3 runs 14 residues. The CDR3 nucleotides are TGTGCCAGCAGCTTGGGACTGATCCTCTATGGCTACACCTTC. It translates to CASSLGLILYGYTF.

Worth noting for this clone: One end of the junction does not line up with germline, which may come from a read error. The same CDR3 also results from other DNA sequences found in this sample. This chain joins TRBV15 and TRBJ1-1, with TRBD1 identical over 9 bases. The CDR3 spans 16 residues. CDR1 and CDR2 from the germline V gene are LNHNV and YYDKDF (reference sequence). This CDR3 is CATSRDRQGVNTEAFF. The CDR3 DNA reads TGTGCCACCAGCAGAGATCGACAGGGGGTAAACACTGAAGCCTTCTTT.

A note on this clone: An end of the junction does not agree with germline; a read error may underlie this. Other DNA sequences within the sample encode an identical CDR3. The chain recombines TRBV7-7 with TRBJ2-5, with a possible D match to TRBD2 (6 bases). Germline values: CDR1 SSHAT, CDR2 FNYEAQ (reference sequence). CDR3 length equals 14 residues. CDR3 sequence (DNA): TGTGCTAGCAGTTTAGGTTCAGGGAGGGAGACCCAGTACTTC. This sequence encodes CASSLGSGRETQYF.

This rearrangement joins TRBV29-1 to TRBJ1-4, with 10 positions matching TRBD1. Germline V CDR1 and CDR2: SQVTM, ANQGSEA. The CDR3 is 16 residues long. V shed 3 bases, J shed 6 bases, and the junction held 10 bases outside the gene matches. The CDR3 spells CSVELFPGTGDEKLFF. The CDR3 region has the DNA TGCAGCGTTGAGCTATTCCCCGGGACAGGGGATGAAAAACTGTTTTTT.